Listed below are T cell receptor beta chains from one sample, sequenced in a study of OX40 agonist ivuxolimab in advanced cancers. The table came from immunoSEQ multiplex PCR; TCRdb's copy has only in-frame clones and leaves some out. The sample holds about 59,000 clones, 75% to 90% seen once. Sequenced here: CD4+ or CD8+ T cells sorted from blood, sampled in a trial of the OX40 agonist ivuxolimab. Every receptor here comes from an adult with an advanced solid tumor such as melanoma, head and neck, liver or kidney cancer. CDR3s include the opening cysteine and the closing phenylalanine or tryptophan. The D gene is left open where the match is weak. Not all rows give a size; the values are once, few, many and, for expanded clones, a class.

abundance | d_gene | j_gene | v_gene | CDR3aa | CDR3nt
few | NA | TRBJ1-5 | TRBV30 | CAWSVSENQPQHF | TGTGCCTGGAGTGTAAGCGAGAATCAGCCCCAGCATTTT
NA | TRBD1 | TRBJ1-1 | TRBV18 | CASSELTGWDTEAFF | TGTGCCAGCTCAGAATTGACAGGGTGGGACACTGAAGCTTTCTTT
NA | NA | TRBJ2-2 | TRBV30 | CAWSGFNTGELFF | TGTGCCTGGAGTGGATTTAACACCGGGGAGCTGTTTTTT
NA | TRBD1 | TRBJ1-2 | TRBV28 | CASSPVRTGGTYGYTF | TGTGCCAGCAGCCCCGTGAGGACAGGGGGAACCTATGGCTACACCTTC
once | NA | TRBJ2-7 | TRBV27 | CASSPGVGGHYYEQYF | TGTGCCAGCAGTCCAGGGGTGGGGGGGCATTACTACGAGCAGTACTTC
NA | NA | TRBJ2-7 | TRBV19 | CASRQGYEQYF | TGTGCCAGTAGGCAGGGGTACGAGCAGTACTTC
NA | TRBD1 | TRBJ2-1 | TRBV5-8 | CASSRQGDEQFF | TGTGCCAGCAGCCGACAGGGCGATGAGCAGTTCTTC
NA | NA | TRBJ2-7 | TRBV6-5 | CASSYGTLSSYEQYF | TGTGCCAGCAGTTACGGGACACTTAGCTCCTACGAGCAGTACTTC
NA | TRBD2 | TRBJ2-5 | TRBV10-2 | CASCWRESVETQYF | TGCGCCAGTTGCTGGCGGGAGAGTGTCGAGACCCAGTACTTC
NA | NA | TRBJ1-4 | TRBV7-9 | CASSPRTATNEKLFF | TGTGCCAGCAGCCCCCGGACAGCAACTAATGAAAAACTGTTTTTT
NA | NA | TRBJ2-7 | TRBV18 | CASSPGRGYEQYF | TGTGCCAGCTCACCGGGCAGGGGATACGAGCAGTACTTC
NA | TRBD1 | TRBJ2-4 | TRBV7-2 | CASSLGGQGSIQYF | TGTGCCAGCAGCTTAGGGGGACAGGGAAGCATTCAGTACTTC
NA | NA | TRBJ1-4 | TRBV9 | CASSVGTSQEKLFF | TGTGCCAGCAGCGTAGGTACATCCCAGGAAAAACTGTTTTTT
NA | NA | TRBJ2-7 | TRBV7-6 | CASSAKRIGTPYEQYF | TGTGCCAGCAGCGCCAAAAGGATCGGGACTCCCTACGAGCAGTACTTC
few | NA | TRBJ2-3 | TRBV9 | CASSRFTGTITSTDTQYF | TGTGCCAGCTCCCGGTTTACGGGGACAATAACTAGCACAGATACGCAGTATTTT
many | NA | TRBJ2-3 | TRBV19 | CASSGTGHPSTDTQYF | TGTGCCAGTAGTGGAACAGGGCACCCTAGCACAGATACGCAGTATTTT
NA | TRBD1 | TRBJ2-2 | TRBV27 | CASNRDRTTGELFF | TGTGCCAGCAACCGGGACAGAACGACCGGGGAGCTGTTTTTT
NA | NA | TRBJ2-5 | TRBV27 | CASSRGKGTQYF | TGTGCCAGCAGTAGAGGAAAAGGGACCCAGTACTTC
NA | NA | TRBJ1-3 | TRBV9 | CASRSGLSAGNTIYF | TGTGCCAGCAGATCAGGACTGTCCGCTGGAAACACCATATATTTT
few | NA | TRBJ2-3 | TRBV28 | CAHGDTDTQYF | TGTGCCCATGGGGACACAGATACGCAGTATTTT
NA | NA | TRBJ2-3 | TRBV2 | CASMLGVVTDTQYF | TGTGCCAGCATGTTAGGGGTGGTCACAGATACGCAGTATTTT
NA | NA | TRBJ2-2 | TRBV7-9 | CASSLAGGLLTGELFF | TGTGCCAGCAGCTTAGCGGGGGGACTCCTCACCGGGGAGCTGTTTTTT
NA | NA | TRBJ1-5 | TRBV7-2 | CASSIQGYSNQPQHF | TGTGCCAGCAGCATACAGGGTTATAGCAATCAGCCCCAGCATTTT
once | TRBD1 | TRBJ2-5 | TRBV5-4 | CASSDGQGMGETQYF | TGTGCCAGCAGCGACGGACAGGGGATGGGAGAGACCCAGTACTTC
NA | NA | TRBJ2-1 | TRBV5-4 | CASSLDQQVLFF | TGTGCCAGCAGCTTGGACCAGCAAGTTCTGTTCTTC
NA | NA | TRBJ2-1 | TRBV11-2 | CASSLQGPYNEQFF | TGTGCCAGCAGCTTGCAGGGGCCCTACAATGAGCAGTTCTTC
NA | NA | TRBJ2-7 | TRBV21-1 | CASARPRGDTGSYEQYF | TGTGCCAGCGCTAGACCGAGGGGGGACACTGGTTCCTACGAGCAGTACTTC
NA | TRBD2 | TRBJ2-7 | TRBV5-1 | CASSLELAGEEEQYF | TGCGCCAGCAGCTTGGAGCTAGCGGGAGAGGAAGAGCAGTACTTC
NA | TRBD2 | TRBJ2-2 | TRBV27 | CASRTSATGELFF | TGTGCCAGCAGGACTAGCGCCACCGGGGAGCTGTTTTTT
NA | NA | TRBJ2-7 | TRBV6-5 | CASSLVAASYEQYF | TGTGCCAGCAGTTTAGTGGCTGCCTCCTACGAGCAGTACTTC
NA | NA | TRBJ2-6 | TRBV4-1 | CASSQGLGRGSGANVLTF | TGCGCCAGCAGCCAAGGGCTGGGGCGGGGCTCTGGGGCCAACGTCCTGACTTTC
NA | TRBD1 | TRBJ2-3 | TRBV25-1 | CASTPVGGAGTDTQYF | TGTGCCAGCACCCCAGTAGGGGGCGCTGGCACAGATACGCAGTATTTT
NA | NA | TRBJ1-5 | TRBV5-5 | CASSYRVSHSNQPQHF | TGTGCCAGCAGCTACAGGGTCTCCCATAGCAATCAGCCCCAGCATTTT
NA | NA | TRBJ2-1 | TRBV2 | CASSLGHDEQFF | TGTGCCAGCTCCCTCGGACACGACGAGCAGTTCTTC
NA | TRBD2 | TRBJ2-5 | TRBV10-3 | CAIGLWGTRGMETQYF | TGTGCCATAGGCCTCTGGGGGACTAGAGGGATGGAGACCCAGTACTTC
NA | TRBD2 | TRBJ2-1 | TRBV9 | CASSVGLASNEQFF | TGTGCCAGCAGCGTAGGACTAGCCTCCAATGAGCAGTTCTTC
NA | NA | TRBJ2-7 | TRBV5-6 | CASSPNSYEQYF | TGTGCCAGCAGCCCAAACTCCTACGAGCAGTACTTC
NA | NA | TRBJ2-1 | TRBV6-1 | CASSETLNEQFF | TGTGCCAGCAGTGAAACGCTCAATGAGCAGTTCTTC
once | NA | TRBJ1-4 | TRBV28 | CASSSDPSTNEKLFF | TGTGCCAGCAGTTCGGACCCCTCAACTAATGAAAAACTGTTTTTT
few | NA | TRBJ1-5 | TRBV19 | CASSPARGTGSQPQHF | TGTGCCAGTAGTCCTGCTAGGGGGACCGGGAGTCAGCCCCAGCATTTT
NA | NA | TRBJ2-7 | TRBV6-5 | CASSVRGDYEQYF | TGTGCCAGCAGTGTCAGGGGAGACTACGAGCAGTACTTC
NA | TRBD1 | TRBJ1-2 | TRBV2 | CASSFRTGGAEGYTF | TGTGCCAGCAGTTTCAGGACAGGGGGCGCTGAGGGCTACACCTTC
NA | NA | TRBJ1-5 | TRBV6-1 | CASSEAQPQHF | TGTGCCAGCAGTGAAGCTCAGCCCCAGCATTTT
NA | TRBD1 | TRBJ2-3 | TRBV5-1 | CASSRRGTGQGTDTQYF | TGCGCCAGCAGCCGTCGGGGGACGGGACAGGGAACAGATACGCAGTATTTT
NA | TRBD2 | TRBJ2-1 | TRBV6-1 | CASSGAGGRLYNEQFF | TGTGCCAGCAGTGGGGCGGGGGGGCGTCTATACAATGAGCAGTTCTTC
NA | NA | TRBJ1-1 | TRBV18 | CASSPLMNTEAFF | TGTGCCAGCTCACCCCTCATGAACACTGAAGCTTTCTTT